These 8 T cell receptor beta chains originate from one sample sequenced in a study of T cell repertoires in cytomegalovirus infection. No antigen has been identified for these receptors. A single record per CDR3 protein comes from TCRdb applying MiXCR to the reads. The sample has more than 95,000 distinct CDR3 sequences; approximately 30% are singletons. Sample: CD8+ T cells from cultured PBMCs, taken from culture after CMV antigen stimulation. The receptors were gathered from a human donor in good health (CMV status not recorded). Some clones in this sample may be carry-over from other donors' samples.

The genes are TRBV6-2 or TRBV6-3 and TRBJ2-5; D is ambiguous. The germline V gene has CDR1 MNHEY and CDR2 SVGEGT. The CDR3 loop spans 15 amino acids. V was shortened by 2 bases and J by 5 bases, with 15 bases between the two germline ends. CDR3 amino acids: CASSYGLGRSETQYF. DNA of the CDR3: TGTGCCAGCAGTTACGGGCTTGGCAGAAGTGAGACCCAGTACTTC.

The chain couples TRBV28 to TRBJ1-1, with D unclear. V lost 3 bases to trimming and J lost 4 bases, with 6 bases between them. Looked up from germline, CDR1 is MDHEN and CDR2 is SYDVKM. The CDR3 has 12 residues. The CDR3 sequence is CASSFPFTEAFF. CDR3 coding DNA: TGTGCCAGCAGTTTTCCGTTCACTGAAGCTTTCTTT.

This clonotype was observed many times. The rearrangement joins TRBV6-1 to TRBJ1-5; D is unresolved. This CDR3 spans 14 amino acids. The V gene's germline CDR1 is MNHNS and CDR2 SASEGT. The V gene lost 5 bases and the J gene lost 4 bases, with 12 bases spanning the gap. DNA for the CDR3: TGTGCCAGCAGTAAAGGTGACGGGAATCAGCCCCAGCATTTT. Its translation is CASSKGDGNQPQHF.

This clonotype was detected only a few times. The chain recombines TRBV4-2 with TRBJ1-4, with D unclear. V shed 0 bases and J shed 7 bases, with 15 bases lying between them. Germline CDR1 is LGHNA and CDR2 is YNFKEQ. The CDR3 spans 16 residues. The CDR3 is CASSQDWVDRGEKLFF. CDR3 bases: TGTGCCAGCAGCCAAGATTGGGTCGATCGGGGTGAAAAACTGTTTTTT.

This clonotype was found many times. This chain connects TRBV20-1 to TRBJ1-5, with D possibly TRBD1 on 6 matching bases. The CDR3 is 13 residues long. CDR1 is DFQATT, CDR2 SNEGSKA, per germline (reference sequence). CDR3 region: CRDDRSGGEPQHF. CDR3 coding DNA: TGCAGGGACGACAGGTCCGGAGGAGAGCCCCAGCATTTT.

This clonotype has more than one count but fewer than ten. The chain links TRBV28 to TRBJ1-1, with TRBD1 as a possible D gene (5 bases). This CDR3 has 13 amino acids. V was trimmed by 8 bases and J by 9 bases, leaving 19 bases between them. Germline CDR1 MDHEN, CDR2 SYDVKM. The CDR3 DNA follows: TGTGCCAGCGGGGGGTTGTGGGTCGTGAAAGCTTTCTTT. This sequence encodes CASGGLWVVKAFF.

The chain combines TRBV27 with TRBJ1-4, with D possibly being TRBD1 (5 bases). The CDR3 contains 13 residues. The V end was cut by 11 bases, the J end by 3 bases, with 13 bases between. The germline V gene encodes CDR1 MNHEY and CDR2 SMNVEV (reference sequence). The CDR3 sequence: CAGQGRSNEKLFF. CDR3 bases: TGTGCCGGGCAGGGACGGTCTAATGAAAAACTGTTTTTT.

The chain links TRBV15 to TRBJ1-5; D remains unclear. With 1 base removed from V and 3 bases from J, the gap between germline ends came to 7 bases. Per the germline V gene, CDR1 is LNHNV and CDR2 is YYDKDF (reference sequence). This CDR3 is 14 amino acids long. The CDR3 bases are TGTGCCACCAGCAGAGCGGCTCTCAATCAGCCCCAGCATTTT. The encoded protein is CATSRAALNQPQHF.